The rows below give T cell receptor beta chains drawn from one sample of a study of OX40 agonist ivuxolimab in advanced cancers. Sequencing was performed with immunoSEQ multiplex PCR; in TCRdb, only in-frame clones are kept and a portion is missing. The sample has under 20,000 clones, 83% seen once. The sequences come from CD4+ or CD8+ T cells sorted from blood, collected in a trial of the OX40 agonist ivuxolimab. These receptors originate from an adult with an advanced solid tumor such as melanoma, head and neck, liver or kidney cancer. CDR3s leave out the opening cysteine and the closing phenylalanine or tryptophan.

cdr3_aa	v_call	j_call
ASNQPGPSSGNTIY	TRBV28	TRBJ1-3
ASSVWTGELF	TRBV7-3	TRBJ2-2
ASKRQGGYT	TRBV6-6	TRBJ1-2
ASSSGGELFNEQF	TRBV5-1	TRBJ2-1
AWALDTEAF	TRBV30	TRBJ1-1
ASSLRVSNTEAF	TRBV27	TRBJ1-1
ASSALGTSGQETQY	TRBV10-1	TRBJ2-5
ASSLGPFRGAGVTWQF	TRBV7-6	TRBJ2-1
ASSRISGLSGSGYT	TRBV5-6	TRBJ1-2
SVARTDTYEQY	TRBV29-1	TRBJ2-7
ASSRRTSPQQETQY	TRBV5-4	TRBJ2-5
ATSRDLVTNEKLF	TRBV15	TRBJ1-4
ASSQDGTGGETQY	TRBV4-2	TRBJ2-5
ASSLASTSTDTQY	TRBV7-9	TRBJ2-3
ASSLDASRNTEAF	TRBV5-1	TRBJ1-1
ASSYDRVDGELF	TRBV6-6	TRBJ2-2
ASNDKTGSFQPQH	TRBV6-1	TRBJ1-5